This is a list of T cell receptor beta chains from one sample in a study of neurological immune-mediated disorders. A single record per CDR3 protein comes from TCRdb applying MiXCR to the 5' RACE reads. Found here are about 59,000 distinct CDR3 sequences, 24% of them singletons; the top ten hold less than 6%. Sequencing was done on a sample of PBMCs. These receptors all come from a man in his fifties or sixties with HTLV-1-associated myelopathy (HAM/TSP). The CDR3 runs from the conserved cysteine through the conserved F or W. D genes are given only for firm matches. Only part of the rows carry a size: once, few, many, or a class if the clone is expanded.

v_gene: TRBV5-1
d_gene: TRBD2
abundance: many
j_gene: TRBJ2-1
CDR3nt: TGCGCCAGCAGCTTGGACCGGGAGGGGAATGAGCAGTTCTTC
CDR3aa: CASSLDREGNEQFF

v_gene: TRBV5-8
d_gene: TRBD2
abundance: many
j_gene: TRBJ2-7
CDR3nt: TGTGCCAGCACCCTGGGACTAGCGGAGACTTACGAGCAGTACTTC
CDR3aa: CASTLGLAETYEQYF

v_gene: TRBV11-2
d_gene: .
abundance: many
j_gene: TRBJ1-2
CDR3nt: TGTGCCAGCAGCTCTGGGCCCTACCCTAACTATGGCTACACCTTC
CDR3aa: CASSSGPYPNYGYTF

v_gene: TRBV20-1
d_gene: .
abundance: many
j_gene: TRBJ2-5
CDR3nt: TGCAGTGCTAGAAAGGGTTCGGCCACCCACCCCCAAGAGACCCAGTACTTC
CDR3aa: CSARKGSATHPQETQYF

v_gene: TRBV7-2
d_gene: .
abundance: .
j_gene: TRBJ2-2
CDR3nt: TGTGCCAGCAGCTGGATCGCGGGGACCGGGGAGCTGTTTTTT
CDR3aa: CASSWIAGTGELFF

v_gene: TRBV9
d_gene: .
abundance: few
j_gene: TRBJ2-2
CDR3nt: TGTGCCAGCAGCGTAGAGGCATTTGAGGCCGGGGAGCTGTTTTTT
CDR3aa: CASSVEAFEAGELFF

v_gene: TRBV7-8
d_gene: .
abundance: once
j_gene: TRBJ2-7
CDR3nt: TGTGCCAGCAGCTCACCCGGGACGGTTTCCTACGAGCAGTACTTC
CDR3aa: CASSSPGTVSYEQYF

v_gene: TRBV21-1
d_gene: .
abundance: .
j_gene: TRBJ2-2
CDR3nt: TGTGCCCGAGGGGTGGCAACCGCGAACACCGGGGAGCTGTTTTTT
CDR3aa: CARGVATANTGELFF

v_gene: TRBV20-1
d_gene: TRBD2
abundance: many
j_gene: TRBJ2-3
CDR3nt: TGCAGTGCTAGCGCGGGAGTTCTCACAGATACGCAGTATTTT
CDR3aa: CSASAGVLTDTQYF

v_gene: TRBV20-1
d_gene: .
abundance: many
j_gene: TRBJ1-5
CDR3nt: TGCAGTGCCATCGGGCATCAGAATCAGCCCCAGCATTTT
CDR3aa: CSAIGHQNQPQHF

v_gene: TRBV15
d_gene: TRBD1
abundance: .
j_gene: TRBJ2-2
CDR3nt: TGTGCCACCAGCAAGACAGGGGTGGGCGGGGAGCTGTTTTTT
CDR3aa: CATSKTGVGGELFF

v_gene: TRBV27
d_gene: TRBD1
abundance: .
j_gene: TRBJ1-2
CDR3nt: TGTGCCAGTAGTTACGGGACAGGGGTCGATGGCTACACCTTC
CDR3aa: CASSYGTGVDGYTF

v_gene: TRBV5-1
d_gene: .
abundance: many
j_gene: TRBJ2-7
CDR3nt: TGCGCCAGCAGCCGCCACGAAACCTACGAGCAGTACTTC
CDR3aa: CASSRHETYEQYF

v_gene: TRBV7-2
d_gene: TRBD2
abundance: many
j_gene: TRBJ2-2
CDR3nt: TGTGCCAGCAGCCGGATTAGCGGGAGGGCCGTTAACACCGGGGAGCTGTTTTTT
CDR3aa: CASSRISGRAVNTGELFF

v_gene: TRBV9
d_gene: TRBD2
abundance: many
j_gene: TRBJ2-7
CDR3nt: TGTGCCAGCAGCGTAGCCCCTAGCGGGAGCGAGCAGTACTTC
CDR3aa: CASSVAPSGSEQYF

v_gene: TRBV7-2
d_gene: .
abundance: many
j_gene: TRBJ2-3
CDR3nt: TGTGCCAGCAGCCGGGGGGCGGAGGTCACAGATACGCAGTATTTT
CDR3aa: CASSRGAEVTDTQYF